These 4 T cell receptor beta chains came from one sample sequenced in a study of Ad26.COV2.S vaccination and SARS-CoV-2 variants. Profiled with immunoSEQ multiplex PCR; TCRdb holds only in-frame clones, not every one. The profile shows 300,000 to 400,000 clones, around 90% of them singletons. Treatment reported: about 20 received Ad26.COV2.S at low or high dose, single or two shots; several received placebo; per-sample allocation not given. Sampling occurred on day 63 after the first vaccine or placebo injection. This specimen consisted of peripheral blood, obtained in a trial of Ad26.COV2.S vaccine versus placebo. These receptors came from a person aged 18-65 years who received the Ad26.COV2.S COVID-19 vaccine or a placebo.

V and J are TRBV2 and TRBJ2-7, with D unclear. The CDR3 is 13 amino acids. Looked up from germline, CDR1 is SNHLY and CDR2 is FYNNEI. V was shortened by 2 bases and J by 0 bases, with 5 bases between the two germline ends. This chain's CDR3 is CASSEYSSYEQYF. The DNA for the CDR3 is TGTGCCAGCAGTGAATACAGCTCCTACGAGCAGTACTTC.

The chain carries TRBV27 and TRBJ1-5; D gene unclear. This CDR3 comprises 10 residues. Per germline, CDR1 MNHEY and CDR2 SMNVEV (reference sequence). V gave up 10 bases and J gave up 5 bases, with 6 bases separating them. CDR3 sequence: CATTDQPQHF. CDR3 in DNA: TGTGCCACCACGGATCAGCCCCAGCATTTT.

V gene TRBV4-3 combines with J gene TRBJ2-2; D is perhaps TRBD1 (5 bases). From germline, CDR1 is LGHNA and CDR2 YSLEER. This CDR3 has 16 amino acids. The V end lost 3 bases, the J end lost 3 bases, and 14 bases lay between the germline ends. Here the CDR3 DNA reads TGCGCCAGCAGCCAGAGAGCAGGGCCCCACACCGGGGAGCTGTTTTTT. It codes for CASSQRAGPHTGELFF.

The gene calls are TRBV7-8 and TRBJ2-5, with D perhaps matching TRBD1 (5 bases). The CDR3 has 19 amino acids. Germline lookup yields CDR1 SGHVS and CDR2 FQNEAQ. Trimming pared 3 bases from V and 0 bases from J, leaving 23 bases between. CDR3 DNA: TGTGCCAGCAGCTTTTATTTTGGGGCGCGAATTGGGGACCAAGAGACCCAGTACTTC. This translates into CASSFYFGARIGDQETQYF.